This T cell receptor beta chain was identified in a study of regulatory T cells in long-lasting Graves disease. Time point indicated: newly diagnosed GD, antithyroid drugs for less than 3 months. PBMC-derived RNA was used for the TCR library. The CDR3 covers 17 residues. Germline trimming cut 0 bases from V and 7 bases from J; bases unmatched to any gene: 13. In germline, CDR1 is LGHNT, CDR2 FRNRAP. Study-level points and caveats: TCR diversity was lower in persistent Graves' patients than in newly diagnosed ones.

The authors built TCR beta libraries using iRepertoire HTBI primers and Arm-PCR of CDR3 regions. Each CDR3 protein gets one entry after TCRdb re-called the multiplex PCR reads with MiXCR. Found here are about 530,000 distinct CDR3 sequences, about 16% of them singletons; the top ten hold around a quarter. This clonotype was seen at least ten times. What it binds is unknown. These sequences were also reported in another study, on T cells in Graves' hyperthyroidism and ophthalmopathy. That publication notes: Hyperthyroidism of Graves' type that showed no ophthalmopathy progression within 18 months was stable. TCR CDR3 regions were first amplified by RT-PCR with HTBI primers.

Source: peripheral blood mononuclear cells (PBMCs), taken at new diagnosis, from a patient treated with antithyroid drugs. The receptor's source is a woman aged 35-60 years with Graves disease. V gene TRBV12-5 combines with J gene TRBJ1-2; 8 bases are a match to TRBD1. CDR3 DNA: TGTGCTAGTGGTTTGGTCTCGACAGGGGCCGTAATATTTGGCTACACCTTC. This codes for CASGLVSTGAVIFGYTF.